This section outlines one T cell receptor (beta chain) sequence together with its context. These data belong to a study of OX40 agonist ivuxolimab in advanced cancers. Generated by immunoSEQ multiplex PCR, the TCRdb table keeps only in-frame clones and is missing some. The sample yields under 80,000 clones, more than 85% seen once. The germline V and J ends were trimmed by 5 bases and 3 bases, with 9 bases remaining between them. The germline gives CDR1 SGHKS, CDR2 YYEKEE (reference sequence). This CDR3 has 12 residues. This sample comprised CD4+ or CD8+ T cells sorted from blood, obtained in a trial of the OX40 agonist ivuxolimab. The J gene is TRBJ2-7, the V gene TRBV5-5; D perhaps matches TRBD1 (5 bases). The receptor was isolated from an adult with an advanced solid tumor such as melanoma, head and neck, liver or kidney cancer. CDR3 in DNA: TGTGCCAGCAGGTGGGGCGGCTACGAGCAGTACTTC. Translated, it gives CASRWGGYEQYF.